This T cell receptor beta chain was profiled in a study of blood T cell repertoires in COVID-19. Profiling relied on immunoSEQ multiplex PCR, and the TCRdb table lists in-frame clones only, not all of them. This sample has over 200,000 clones, with about 87% found just once. The CDR3 spans 14 residues. Trimming removed 2 bases at V and 2 bases at J, with 9 bases between. Germline V lookup: CDR1 MNHEY, CDR2 SMNVEV (reference sequence). This chain joins TRBV27 and TRBJ1-1, with D possibly matching TRBD1 (6 bases). The sequence was collected from a man aged 25 to 45 with COVID-19, enrolled during active disease. What was sequenced was peripheral blood. CDR3 coding DNA: TGTGCCAGCAGTTTAGGGACACCAAACACTGAAGCTTTCTTT. Amino acid sequence: CASSLGTPNTEAFF.